A selection of T cell receptor beta chains follows, all from one sample in a study of blood T cell repertoires in COVID-19. Profiled with immunoSEQ multiplex PCR; TCRdb holds only in-frame clones, not every one. This table holds some 520,000 clones, 85% to 90% found once. Sequenced material: peripheral blood. The receptors here all came from a man between 18 and 29 years old with COVID-19, enrolled during active disease. CDR3s include the opening cysteine and the closing phenylalanine or tryptophan. A D gene is named only where the DNA matches it firmly. Not all rows give a size; the values are once, few, many and, for expanded clones, a class.

D gene	clone size	J gene	V gene	CDR3 DNA	CDR3 protein
TRBD2	NA	TRBJ2-1	TRBV7-9	TGTGCCAGCAGCTTAGGTAGCGGGAGGCCCTCCTACAATGAGCAGTTCTTC	CASSLGSGRPSYNEQFF
TRBD2	NA	TRBJ2-3	TRBV5-1	TGCGCCAGCAGCTATCGGGAGGCAGATACGCAGTATTTT	CASSYREADTQYF
TRBD1	few	TRBJ2-7	TRBV11-3	TGTGCCAGCAGCTTAGAGGACAGGACTGCCTACGAGCAGTACTTC	CASSLEDRTAYEQYF
NA	NA	TRBJ2-7	TRBV3-1/TRBV3-2	TGTGCCAGCAGCCACGCATACGGGACTCGACTCTTGGAGCAGTACTTC	CASSHAYGTRLLEQYF
TRBD1	NA	TRBJ1-4	TRBV28	TGTGCCAGCAGACCCACCGGGACAGTCGGTAAACTGTTTTTT	CASRPTGTVGKLFF
NA	NA	TRBJ2-2	TRBV7-6	TGTGCCAGCAGCTTAGAGGCGGCGAACACCGGGGAGCTGTTTTTT	CASSLEAANTGELFF
NA	few	TRBJ1-6	TRBV7-8	TGTGCCAGCAGCTGGGGGGGTTCACCCCTCCACTTT	CASSWGGSPLHF
TRBD2	once	TRBJ2-3	TRBV5-8	TGTGCCAGCAGCCAGAGACTAGCGGGAGTGCTTCGTACAGATACGCAGTATTTT	CASSQRLAGVLRTDTQYF
NA	NA	TRBJ2-5	TRBV3-1/TRBV3-2	TGTGCCAGCAGCCTGAGGGAAACCCAGTACTTC	CASSLRETQYF
TRBD1	NA	TRBJ1-5	TRBV6-9	TGTGCCGAGGGACAGCGCAATCAGCCCCAGCATTTT	CAEGQRNQPQHF
NA	NA	TRBJ1-5	TRBV18	TGTGCCAGCTCACCGAGGGGCAATCAGCCCCAGCATTTT	CASSPRGNQPQHF
NA	NA	TRBJ2-3	TRBV2	TGTGCCAGCAGTGGACTCCTCGGTGAGGCAGATACGCAGTATTTT	CASSGLLGEADTQYF
NA	NA	TRBJ1-6	TRBV5-4	TGTGCCAGCAGCTTGGGGGATGGGGGCCAACGCTCACCCCTCCACTTT	CASSLGDGGQRSPLHF
TRBD1	NA	TRBJ2-1	TRBV19	TGTGCCAGTAATCAGGGGGCTCACAATGAGCAGTTCTTC	CASNQGAHNEQFF
NA	NA	TRBJ1-1	TRBV19	TGTGCCAGTAGTGCTCCGGGGAACACTGAAGCTTTCTTT	CASSAPGNTEAFF
TRBD1	NA	TRBJ1-5	TRBV5-1	TGCGCCAGCAGGGAAGCGACAGGGGAGTTATGGCCCCAGCATTTT	CASREATGELWPQHF
TRBD2	NA	TRBJ2-5	TRBV6-5	TGTGCCAGCAGCGGCGGGAGGGCCCAAGAGACCCAGTACTTC	CASSGGRAQETQYF
NA	NA	TRBJ2-7	TRBV29-1	TGCAGCGCGACGGGACTCAACCCCTACGAGCAGTACTTC	CSATGLNPYEQYF
TRBD1	NA	TRBJ1-2	TRBV7-9	TGTGCCAGCAGCCCCAGGACAGGGTTCTATGGCTACACCTTC	CASSPRTGFYGYTF
NA	NA	TRBJ2-7	TRBV20-1	TGCAGTGCTGTCCGCGAGTACGAGCAGTACTTC	CSAVREYEQYF
NA	NA	TRBJ1-2	TRBV3-1/TRBV3-2	TGTGCCAGCAGCCCCCTAGGCAACTATGGCTACACCTTC	CASSPLGNYGYTF
NA	NA	TRBJ2-5	TRBV18	TGTGCCAGCTCACCACCGGGCAGGGAAAAGGAGACCCAGTACTTC	CASSPPGREKETQYF
NA	NA	TRBJ1-3	TRBV24-1	TGTGCCACCAGTGACCCAACAGGACCGTCTGGAAACACCATATATTTT	CATSDPTGPSGNTIYF
NA	NA	TRBJ2-7	TRBV19	TGTGCCAGACCGGGGGTAGGAAGGGGAGGGGGCTACGAGCAGTACTTC	CARPGVGRGGGYEQYF
TRBD2	NA	TRBJ2-1	TRBV28	TGTGCCAGCTGGACTAGCCGATCCTACAATGAGCAGTTCTTC	CASWTSRSYNEQFF
NA	NA	TRBJ2-7	TRBV12-3/TRBV12-4	TGTGCCAGCAGTCCCCAAAACTACGAGCAGTACTTC	CASSPQNYEQYF
NA	NA	TRBJ2-7	TRBV6-5	TGTGCCAGCAGTCTCTTGGGGTCGGGGAACGAGCAGTACTTC	CASSLLGSGNEQYF
NA	NA	TRBJ2-5	TRBV19	TGTGCCAGTAGTATGGACCGGAGACTCGGGGTAGAGACCCAGTACTTC	CASSMDRRLGVETQYF
NA	NA	TRBJ2-7	TRBV6-1	TGTGCCAGCAGTGCTCAAAGCGGCGATCGCTCCTACGAGCAGTACTTC	CASSAQSGDRSYEQYF
TRBD2	NA	TRBJ2-3	TRBV5-6	TGTGCCAGCAGCTTGAGTACTAGCGGGGGGACAGATACGCAGTATTTT	CASSLSTSGGTDTQYF
NA	few	TRBJ1-1	TRBV25-1	TGTGCCAGCAGTGCTAACAGGTGGAACACTGAAGCTTTCTTT	CASSANRWNTEAFF
TRBD2	few	TRBJ2-7	TRBV6-6	TGTGCCAGCAGTTACTCTAGCGGGGGCTACGAGCAGTACTTC	CASSYSSGGYEQYF
NA	NA	TRBJ1-1	TRBV3-1/TRBV3-2	TGTGCCAGCAGCCAATTAGGTAGGGGCTCTGAAGCTTTCTTT	CASSQLGRGSEAFF
NA	NA	TRBJ2-2	TRBV7-3	TGTGCCAGCAGCTTAAAACAGAGGAACACCGGGGAGCTGTTTTTT	CASSLKQRNTGELFF
TRBD1	NA	TRBJ1-5	TRBV3-1/TRBV3-2	TGTGCCAGCAGCCCAAGGGACAGGGAACAGCCCCAGCATTTT	CASSPRDREQPQHF
NA	NA	TRBJ2-2	TRBV7-9	TGTGCCAGCAGCCTCAAACAGGCCTACGCGAACACCGGGGAGCTGTTTTTT	CASSLKQAYANTGELFF
TRBD1	few	TRBJ2-1	TRBV7-3	TGTGCCAGCAGCTTAAATCCCACGAGGGGGCGACATGAGCAGTTCTTC	CASSLNPTRGRHEQFF
NA	NA	TRBJ2-5	TRBV9	TGTGCCAGCAGCGTAGTGGGAAGGGAGCGGGAGACCCAGTACTTC	CASSVVGRERETQYF
NA	once	TRBJ1-5	TRBV28	TGTGCCAGCAGTCAACCGGAGGAGGTTTTTCCAAGGCAGCCCCAGCATTTT	CASSQPEEVFPRQPQHF
NA	once	TRBJ1-1	TRBV10-3	TGTGCCATCAGTGACCAGGGCTTGAACACTGAAGCTTTCTTT	CAISDQGLNTEAFF
NA	NA	TRBJ2-7	TRBV18	TGTGCCAGCTCACCTTCTCAGTCACACTACGAGCAGTACTTC	CASSPSQSHYEQYF
TRBD1	NA	TRBJ1-5	TRBV6-5	TGTGCCAGCAGCCTGGACAGGGCAAGCAATCAGCCCCAGCATTTT	CASSLDRASNQPQHF
NA	NA	TRBJ2-3	TRBV19	TGTGCCAGTAGCAACCAGGGCCTTACGCAGTATTTT	CASSNQGLTQYF
NA	once	TRBJ1-4	TRBV6-5	TGTGCCAGCAGTTTCGGTGAAAAACTGTTTTTT	CASSFGEKLFF
NA	NA	TRBJ2-5	TRBV5-4	TGTGCCAGCAGCTTCACACGGGGGACCCAAGAGACCCAGTACTTC	CASSFTRGTQETQYF
TRBD2	NA	TRBJ2-7	TRBV5-4	TGTGCCAGCAGCCAAACGGGACTAGCATACGAGCAGTACTTC	CASSQTGLAYEQYF
NA	NA	TRBJ1-3	TRBV5-1	TGCGCCAGCAGCTCGGAGGCCCTCTCTGGAAACACCATATATTTT	CASSSEALSGNTIYF
NA	NA	TRBJ2-2	TRBV6-6	TGTGCCAGCAGGGTCAGGGGGGCCGGGGAGCTGTTTTTT	CASRVRGAGELFF
NA	NA	TRBJ2-1	TRBV7-6	TGTGCCAGCAGCCAATGGGCTAGCGACCAGAGCTCCTACAATGAGCAGTTCTTC	CASSQWASDQSSYNEQFF
TRBD2	NA	TRBJ2-3	TRBV29-1	TGCAGCGTTGAAGGGCTAGCGGATATCACAGATACGCAGTATTTT	CSVEGLADITDTQYF